The 15 T cell receptor beta chains below all came from one sample that was sequenced in a study of blood T cells in healthy people across ages. Primed by a sample-barcoded 5' primer and a J-beta primer mix, a second PCR proceeded for about 7 to 12 cycles. TCRdb reanalysed the 5' RACE reads using MiXCR and keeps one entry per CDR3 protein. This repertoire shows 600,000 to 800,000 distinct CDR3 sequences, 45% to 60% found once; its top ten account for approximately 13%. The sequenced material came from blood. The receptors here all came from an elderly woman in good health.

This clonotype was counted between two and nine times. The chain links TRBV7-9 to TRBJ2-3; D call uncertain. V lost 2 bases, J lost 14 bases, and 17 bases lay in between. Germline loops: CDR1 SEHNR, CDR2 FQNEAQ (reference sequence). CDR3 length: 13 residues. CDR3 amino acids: CASSLSPGLKRYF. Here the CDR3 DNA reads TGTGCCAGCAGCTTAAGTCCGGGCCTTAAACGGTATTTT.

J is TRBJ2-7 and V is TRBV11-2; D possibly corresponds to TRBD1 (6 bases). With 2 bases removed from V and 4 bases from J, the gap between germline ends came to 15 bases. Per germline, CDR1 SGHAT and CDR2 FQNNGV. CDR3 length equals 15 residues. The CDR3 protein is CASSLNQGRGYEQYF. The CDR3 bases are TGTGCCAGCAGCTTAAACCAAGGCAGGGGTTACGAGCAGTACTTC. The complete variable domain, with remaining parts taken from reference TRBV11-2 and TRBJ2-7, reads EAGVAQSPRYKIIEKRQSVAFWCNPISGHATLYWYQQILGQGPKLLIQFQNNGVVDDSQLPKDRFSAERLKGVDSTLKIQPAKLEDSAVYLCASSLNQGRGYEQYFGPGTRLTVT.

This clonotype has a handful of counts. CDR3 DNA: TGCAGTGCTATCGGACAGGACTCTGGGTCCCAGTACTTC. The encoded protein is CSAIGQDSGSQYF. V gene TRBV20-1 combines with J gene TRBJ2-5, with 7 bases fitting TRBD1. Germline values: CDR1 DFQATT, CDR2 SNEGSKA (reference sequence). The CDR3 has 13 residues. With V trimmed by 4 bases and J by 9 bases, 11 bases remained unmatched.

This sequence joins TRBV21-1 and TRBJ2-2; the D segment call TRBD2 is taken from the table without a DNA check. TRBV21-1 is given as a pseudogene. This CDR3 region has 17 residues. The CDR3 DNA is TGTGCCAGCACCAAAACCTCCGGGACTCAAACCACCGGGGAGCTGTTTTTT. It is translated as CASTKTSGTQTTGELFF.

The chain has TRBV6-5 and TRBJ2-1, with 7 bases matching TRBD1. This CDR3 is built from 13 residues. J was trimmed by 9 bases and V by 6 bases; bases with no gene match: 8. The V gene's germline CDR1 is MNHEY and CDR2 SVGAGI. The CDR3 coding sequence is TGTGCCAGCAGGGAGACAGGGTCCAGTGAGCAGTTCTTC. Translating gives CASRETGSSEQFF.

This clonotype was observed at least ten times. The CDR3 bases are TGCAGTGCTAGAGATAGTGACAGACAAATAGCCAAAAACATTCAGTACTTC. It yields the protein CSARDSDRQIAKNIQYF. The chain has TRBV20-1 and TRBJ2-4; D may be TRBD1 (5 bases). The CDR3 sequence is 17 residues long. Trimming took 0 bases from V and 0 from J, leaving 15 bases between them. Per the germline V gene, CDR1 is DFQATT and CDR2 is SNEGSKA (reference sequence).

This sequence joins TRBV10-3 and TRBJ1-6; D is possibly TRBD1 (5 bases). Germline V lookup: CDR1 ENHRY, CDR2 SYGVKD. The ends were cut back, 7 bases at V and 10 bases at J, with 11 bases in the middle. This CDR3 spans 12 amino acids. CDR3 DNA sequence: TGTGCCATCACCCAGGGAGGGTCACCCCTCCACTTT. It translates to CAITQGGSPLHF.

The CDR3 reads CASRVAGARDTQYF. CDR3 bases: TGTGCCAGCCGAGTAGCGGGAGCAAGAGATACGCAGTATTTT. This chain uses TRBV12-3 or TRBV12-4 with TRBJ2-3, with TRBD2 identical over 9 bases. The CDR3 is 14 amino acids. V was pared by 8 bases and J by 5 bases, with 8 bases of the junction left unmatched.

This clonotype was observed once. The chain links TRBV28 to TRBJ2-3; 7 bases are a match to TRBD2. Germline CDR1 MDHEN, CDR2 SYDVKM. There are 16 residues in the CDR3. The V gene end was trimmed by 7 bases and the J gene end by 2 bases; junction bases not matched to a gene: 12. CDR3 in DNA: TGTGCCAGCAAGGGGTATGCGGGAGACGACACAGATACGCAGTATTTT. This gives the protein CASKGYAGDDTDTQYF.

This clonotype was detected only once. V is TRBV27 and J is TRBJ2-5, with D tentatively TRBD1 (6 bases). The V end was cut by 3 bases, the J end by 5 bases, with 16 bases between. The CDR3 has 15 amino acids. Germline V gene sequence: CDR1 MNHEY, CDR2 SMNVEV (reference sequence). CDR3 in DNA: TGTGCCAGCAGTTTGTACGGACAGAGGGCGGAGACCCAGTACTTC. Encoded protein: CASSLYGQRAETQYF.

This rearrangement joins TRBV28 to TRBJ1-1; TRBD1 aligns across 9 bases. Trimming at V came to 6 bases and at J to 3 bases, leaving 5 bases not matched to a gene. This CDR3 region has 14 residues. CDR1 is MDHEN and CDR2 is SYDVKM in the germline V gene. Written as DNA, the CDR3 is TGTGCCAGCAGACAAACAGGGGGCTACACTGAAGCTTTCTTT. This translates into CASRQTGGYTEAFF. Combining the CDR3 with reference TRBV28 and TRBJ1-1 gives the whole variable domain DVKVTQSSRYLVKRTGEKVFLECVQDMDHENMFWYRQDPGLGLRLIYFSYDVKMKEKGDIPEGYSVSREKKERFSLILESASTNQTSMYLCASRQTGGYTEAFFGQGTRLTVV.

The chain uses TRBV5-1 and TRBJ2-3, with 8 nucleotides matching TRBD1. Losses at the gene ends were 0 bases for V and 4 bases for J; bases not matched to a gene: 7. The CDR3 runs 16 residues. In germline, CDR1 is SGHRS, CDR2 YFSETQ. CDR3 DNA: TGCGCCAGCAGCTTGGGGACAGGGCTGAAGGCAGATACGCAGTATTTT. Translating gives CASSLGTGLKADTQYF. Full variable domain (missing parts from reference TRBV5-1 and TRBJ2-3): KAGVTQTPRYLIKTRGQQVTLSCSPISGHRSVSWYQQTPGQGLQFLFEYFSETQRNKGNFPGRFSGRQFSNSRSEMNVSTLELGDSALYLCASSLGTGLKADTQYFGPGTRLTVL.

This clonotype was seen only once. Since a much larger clone is just one base distant, this may be a read error. The genes are TRBV20-1 and TRBJ2-1, with D unresolved. CDR1 is DFQATT and CDR2 is SNEGSKA in the germline V gene (reference sequence). The CDR3 has 15 residues. The ends were cut back, 3 bases at V and 5 bases at J, with 17 bases in the middle. As DNA, the CDR3 is TGCAGTGCTAGTGAGTCCCCGTCTCTCCACAATGAGCAGTTCTTC. It yields the protein CSASESPSLHNEQFF.

The rearrangement joins TRBV30 to TRBJ2-5; tentative D call: TRBD2 (5 bases). In germline, CDR1 is GTSNPN, CDR2 SVGIG (reference sequence). Between the trimmed V and J ends, which lost 1 base and 5 bases, there was a span of 8 bases. This CDR3 comprises 12 residues. CDR3 nucleotide sequence: TGTGCCTGGAGTGAACGAGGGGAGACCCAGTACTTC. As protein: CAWSERGETQYF.

The chain recombines TRBV12-3 or TRBV12-4 with TRBJ1-1; TRBD1 is a possible D gene (5 bases). The CDR3 has 14 residues. Trimming took 7 bases from V and 1 from J, leaving 13 bases between them. DNA for the CDR3: TGTGCCAGCACCCTACGGGGGGAGAACACTGAAGCTTTCTTT. Its translation: CASTLRGENTEAFF.